The 8 T cell receptor beta chains below come from one sample, sequenced in a study of CD8 T cells in ankylosing spondylitis. Their target antigens are unknown. A single record per CDR3 protein comes from TCRdb applying MiXCR to the 5' RACE reads. The profile shows about 750,000 distinct CDR3 sequences, roughly 19% of them singletons. Study observations and caveats: A TCR beta motif made of fewer than ten highly homologous variants seemed typical of ankylosing spondylitis blood.

The material sequenced was blood, either unsorted or a sorted T cell fraction (not recorded which). Source of these receptors: a male donor with ankylosing spondylitis.

This clonotype turned up a few times. The chain links TRBV7-9 to TRBJ2-3; D possibly corresponds to TRBD2 (6 bases). This CDR3 comprises 15 residues. Germline V gives CDR1 SEHNR, CDR2 FQNEAQ (reference sequence). V shed 3 bases and J shed 2 bases, with 12 bases lying between them. The CDR3 nucleotides are TGTGCCAGCAGCTTTTCGGGACTCCCCACAGATACGCAGTATTTT. It specifies CASSFSGLPTDTQYF.

The chain employs TRBV5-1 and TRBJ1-2, with D perhaps matching TRBD1 (6 bases). V dropped 5 bases and J dropped 7 bases, with 15 bases sitting between them. This CDR3 is built from 13 residues. Germline assignment: CDR1 SGHRS and CDR2 YFSETQ. In DNA, the CDR3 is TGCGCCAGCAGGGCTTTGGGGGGCCGTGGCTACACCTTC. Its protein is CASRALGGRGYTF.

The gene calls are TRBV5-1 and TRBJ2-3; D is ambiguous. From germline, CDR1 is SGHRS and CDR2 YFSETQ. V was pared by 4 bases and J by 0 bases, with 12 bases between. The CDR3 sequence is 15 residues long. CDR3 residues: CASSPGRRSTDTQYF. CDR3 nucleotide sequence: TGCGCCAGCAGCCCGGGTCGTCGGAGCACAGATACGCAGTATTTT.

The chain employs TRBV6-1 and TRBJ2-3; 11 bases are a match to TRBD2. Germline loops: CDR1 MNHNS, CDR2 SASEGT. The CDR3 is 16 amino acids. J was trimmed by 5 bases and V by 0 bases; bases with no gene match: 4. CDR3 residues: CASSEASGGAQDTQYF. Written as DNA, the CDR3 is TGTGCCAGCAGTGAAGCTAGCGGGGGGGCACAAGATACGCAGTATTTT.

The CDR3 coding sequence is TGTGCCAGCAGCACGGACAGTGAAGTTCTCCTGAACTATGGCTACACCTTC. It translates to CASSTDSEVLLNYGYTF. V gene TRBV5-8 combines with J gene TRBJ1-2; the D gene is possibly TRBD1 (6 bases). The ends were cut back, 4 bases at V and 2 bases at J, with 21 bases in the middle. From germline, CDR1 is SGHTS and CDR2 YDEGEE. The CDR3 consists of 17 residues.

Note on this clonotype: A read error is possible here, since a much larger clone lies one base away. The chain uses TRBV20-1 and TRBJ1-5, with 7 bases matching TRBD1. Germline CDR1 DFQATT, CDR2 SNEGSKA (reference sequence). This CDR3 spans 14 amino acids. This chain's CDR3 is CSARGDRGNQPQNF. The DNA of the CDR3 is TGCAGTGCTAGAGGGGACAGAGGGAATCAGCCCCAGAATTTT.

This rearrangement joins TRBV4-1 to TRBJ2-2; TRBD1 is a possible D gene (6 bases). The CDR3 is 17 residues long. V dropped 2 bases and J dropped 4 bases, with 17 bases sitting between them. Per the germline V gene, CDR1 is MGHRA and CDR2 is YSYEKL. The CDR3: CASSQNGAGAGTGELFF. The CDR3 DNA reads TGCGCCAGCAGCCAAAATGGGGCAGGGGCCGGCACCGGGGAGCTGTTTTTT.

The sample holds one count of this clonotype. This chain connects TRBV7-9 to TRBJ2-1, with 11 bases identical to TRBD2. The trim removed 4 bases at V and 3 bases at J, leaving 5 bases unmatched. Per the germline V gene, CDR1 is SEHNR and CDR2 is FQNEAQ (reference sequence). This CDR3 is built from 16 residues. For the CDR3, the DNA is TGTGCCAGCAGCTCTGGGACTAGCGGAGTCTACAATGAGCAGTTCTTC. Its translation: CASSSGTSGVYNEQFF.